These T cell receptor beta chains were read from a single sample in a study of Ad26.COV2.S vaccination and SARS-CoV-2 variants. Sequencing was performed with immunoSEQ multiplex PCR; in TCRdb, only in-frame clones are kept and a portion is missing. Found here are approximately 480,000 clones, around 90% of them singletons; the top ten hold roughly 13%. Specimen: peripheral blood, collected in a trial of Ad26.COV2.S vaccine versus placebo. The origin of the receptors is a person between 18 and 60 years old who received the Ad26.COV2.S COVID-19 vaccine or a placebo. CDR3s include the opening cysteine and the closing phenylalanine or tryptophan. The D gene is left open where the match is weak. Clone sizes are given selectively: once, few, many, or a class where the clone is expanded.

size: once; D: NA; V: TRBV7-9; J: TRBJ2-5; CDR3: CASNKIGAQETQYF; DNA: TGTGCCAGCAATAAAATTGGGGCACAAGAGACCCAGTACTTC
size: once; D: TRBD1; V: TRBV13; J: TRBJ1-4; CDR3: CASSTGQGAYEKLFF; DNA: TGTGCCAGCAGCACCGGACAGGGGGCTTATGAAAAACTGTTTTTT
size: NA; D: NA; V: TRBV19; J: TRBJ2-7; CDR3: CASSILGESEQYF; DNA: TGTGCCAGTAGTATCCTTGGGGAGTCCGAGCAGTACTTC
size: NA; D: NA; V: TRBV9; J: TRBJ1-3; CDR3: CASSVEDSSSGNTIYF; DNA: TGTGCCAGCAGCGTAGAGGACAGCTCCTCTGGAAACACCATATATTTT
size: NA; D: NA; V: TRBV10-3; J: TRBJ2-4; CDR3: CATQLGAKNIQYF; DNA: TGTGCCACCCAACTAGGAGCCAAAAACATTCAGTACTTC
size: NA; D: NA; V: TRBV6-2/TRBV6-3; J: TRBJ2-7; CDR3: CASSRGISYEQYF; DNA: TGTGCCAGCAGTAGGGGGATCTCCTACGAGCAGTACTTC
size: NA; D: NA; V: TRBV7-2; J: TRBJ2-2; CDR3: CASSSTGRSVANTGELFF; DNA: TGTGCCAGCAGCTCTACCGGCCGATCTGTAGCGAACACCGGGGAGCTGTTTTTT
size: NA; D: NA; V: TRBV7-3; J: TRBJ1-6; CDR3: CASSSQTGTAYNSPLHF; DNA: TGTGCCAGCAGCTCTCAAACCGGGACGGCTTATAATTCACCCCTCCACTTT
size: NA; D: NA; V: TRBV13; J: TRBJ1-1; CDR3: CASSLRFGGRGTEAFF; DNA: TGTGCCAGCAGCTTAAGATTTGGCGGGAGGGGGACTGAAGCTTTCTTT
size: NA; D: NA; V: TRBV5-1; J: TRBJ1-1; CDR3: CASSSKQGRNTEAFF; DNA: TGCGCCAGCAGCTCAAAACAAGGAAGGAACACTGAAGCTTTCTTT
size: NA; D: TRBD1; V: TRBV5-6; J: TRBJ2-5; CDR3: CASSLLGQGSQETQYF; DNA: TGTGCCAGCAGCTTGCTTGGACAGGGTTCGCAAGAGACCCAGTACTTC
size: NA; D: NA; V: TRBV7-6; J: TRBJ1-3; CDR3: CASSRTTGNTIYF; DNA: TGTGCCAGCAGCCGGACCACGGGAAACACCATATATTTT
size: NA; D: NA; V: TRBV2; J: TRBJ1-1; CDR3: CASQARTQNTEAFF; DNA: TGTGCCAGCCAGGCTCGGACACAGAACACTGAAGCTTTCTTT
size: NA; D: NA; V: TRBV30; J: TRBJ2-2; CDR3: CAWGYGGGELFF; DNA: TGTGCCTGGGGCTATGGGGGTGGGGAGCTGTTTTTT
size: NA; D: NA; V: TRBV28; J: TRBJ2-4; CDR3: CASSLGAGKNIQYF; DNA: TGTGCCAGCAGTCTGGGTGCAGGGAAAAACATTCAGTACTTC
size: NA; D: NA; V: TRBV12-3/TRBV12-4; J: TRBJ1-3; CDR3: CASSLSGNTIYF; DNA: TGTGCCAGCAGTTTGTCGGGAAACACCATATATTTT
size: NA; D: TRBD2; V: TRBV28; J: TRBJ2-3; CDR3: CASSFPLAGRADTQYF; DNA: TGTGCCAGCAGTTTCCCACTAGCGGGACGGGCAGATACGCAGTATTTT
size: NA; D: TRBD2; V: TRBV5-4; J: TRBJ2-2; CDR3: CASSLVAGSNTGELFF; DNA: TGTGCCAGCAGCTTAGTAGCGGGCTCGAACACCGGGGAGCTGTTTTTT
size: NA; D: TRBD2; V: TRBV7-9; J: TRBJ2-2; CDR3: CASSRPPAGVGAGELFF; DNA: TGTGCCAGCAGCCGCCCCCCAGCGGGAGTCGGCGCCGGGGAGCTGTTTTTT
size: NA; D: NA; V: TRBV5-1; J: TRBJ1-4; CDR3: CASSLRVNNEKLFF; DNA: TGCGCCAGCAGCTTGAGGGTCAATAATGAAAAACTGTTTTTT
size: NA; D: NA; V: TRBV9; J: TRBJ2-1; CDR3: CASSVTGYEQFF; DNA: TGTGCCAGCAGCGTGACGGGTTATGAGCAGTTCTTC
size: NA; D: NA; V: TRBV24-1; J: TRBJ2-2; CDR3: CATSDEVYTGELFF; DNA: TGTGCCACCAGTGATGAGGTTTACACCGGGGAGCTGTTTTTT
size: NA; D: TRBD1; V: TRBV2; J: TRBJ1-5; CDR3: CATQGARSDQPQHF; DNA: TGTGCCACTCAGGGGGCGCGGTCGGATCAGCCCCAGCATTTT
size: NA; D: TRBD2; V: TRBV9; J: TRBJ2-5; CDR3: CASSRTSGRGETQYF; DNA: TGTGCCAGCAGCCGTACTAGCGGGAGAGGAGAGACCCAGTACTTC
size: NA; D: NA; V: TRBV6-6; J: TRBJ2-2; CDR3: CASSGRDTSNTGELFF; DNA: TGTGCCAGCAGTGGCCGGGACACGTCGAACACCGGGGAGCTGTTTTTT
size: NA; D: TRBD1; V: TRBV5-1; J: TRBJ2-2; CDR3: CATQPGQGATGELFF; DNA: TGCGCCACCCAGCCGGGACAGGGGGCAACCGGGGAGCTGTTTTTT
size: few; D: TRBD1; V: TRBV7-3; J: TRBJ1-6; CDR3: CASSLDRGNSPLHF; DNA: TGTGCCAGCAGCTTAGACAGGGGGAACTCACCCCTCCACTTT
size: NA; D: TRBD1; V: TRBV18; J: TRBJ1-4; CDR3: CASSPTREVQGSMAVGKLFF; DNA: TGTGCCAGCTCACCCACCCGGGAGGTACAGGGGAGCATGGCTGTCGGAAAACTGTTTTTT
size: NA; D: TRBD1; V: TRBV11-3; J: TRBJ2-1; CDR3: CASSLGDRGENEQFF; DNA: TGTGCCAGCAGCTTAGGGGACAGGGGGGAGAATGAGCAGTTCTTC
size: NA; D: NA; V: TRBV18; J: TRBJ2-7; CDR3: CASSPRQSYEQYF; DNA: TGTGCCAGCTCACCTCGACAGTCCTACGAGCAGTACTTC
size: NA; D: NA; V: TRBV7-3; J: TRBJ2-3; CDR3: CASSSRGGFGTDTQYF; DNA: TGTGCCAGCAGCTCCCGAGGCGGGTTCGGCACAGATACGCAGTATTTT
size: NA; D: NA; V: TRBV28; J: TRBJ1-1; CDR3: CASSFWGTLNTEAFF; DNA: TGTGCCAGCAGTTTCTGGGGGACCCTGAACACTGAAGCTTTCTTT
size: once; D: NA; V: TRBV12-3/TRBV12-4; J: TRBJ1-2; CDR3: CATGGSYGGYTF; DNA: TGTGCCACCGGGGGGTCGTATGGTGGCTACACCTTC
size: NA; D: NA; V: TRBV3-1/TRBV3-2; J: TRBJ2-1; CDR3: CASSPEERVEQFF; DNA: TGTGCCAGCAGCCCCGAGGAGCGGGTCGAGCAGTTCTTC
size: NA; D: NA; V: TRBV2; J: TRBJ1-5; CDR3: CASSSDGPGPQHF; DNA: TGTGCCAGCAGCTCGGACGGCCCTGGGCCCCAGCATTTT
size: NA; D: NA; V: TRBV6-6; J: TRBJ2-5; CDR3: CASSYSGVPGKTQYF; DNA: TGTGCCAGCAGTTACTCGGGAGTCCCTGGGAAGACCCAGTACTTC
size: NA; D: TRBD2; V: TRBV28; J: TRBJ2-3; CDR3: CASSRGTSGSTDTQYF; DNA: TGTGCCAGCAGTCGGGGGACTAGCGGATCCACAGATACGCAGTATTTT
size: NA; D: NA; V: TRBV15; J: TRBJ2-4; CDR3: CATSRQPSRDNIQYF; DNA: TGTGCCACCAGCAGGCAACCCTCCCGGGACAACATTCAGTACTTC
size: NA; D: NA; V: TRBV19; J: TRBJ2-6; CDR3: CASSIRSSTGANVLTF; DNA: TGTGCCAGTAGTATCCGAAGTAGCACTGGGGCCAACGTCCTGACTTTC
size: NA; D: TRBD1; V: TRBV5-4; J: TRBJ2-7; CDR3: CASSLRDRSYEQYF; DNA: TGTGCCAGCAGCCTCCGGGACAGGTCCTACGAGCAGTACTTC
size: once; D: NA; V: TRBV5-6; J: TRBJ2-5; CDR3: CASTWKETQYF; DNA: TGTGCCAGCACCTGGAAAGAGACCCAGTACTTC
size: once; D: TRBD1; V: TRBV5-1; J: TRBJ1-4; CDR3: CASSSGQGGATNEKLFF; DNA: TGCGCCAGCAGCTCAGGACAGGGTGGGGCAACTAATGAAAAACTGTTTTTT
size: NA; D: NA; V: TRBV11-2; J: TRBJ2-7; CDR3: CASSYRWGTSYEQYF; DNA: TGTGCCAGCAGCTACCGGTGGGGGACCAGCTACGAGCAGTACTTC
size: NA; D: NA; V: TRBV11-2; J: TRBJ1-2; CDR3: CASSLGGAGVSGYTF; DNA: TGTGCCAGCAGCTTAGGGGGCGCAGGGGTCTCTGGCTACACCTTC
size: NA; D: NA; V: TRBV9; J: TRBJ1-3; CDR3: CASSAYSGNTIYF; DNA: TGTGCCAGCAGCGCCTACTCTGGAAACACCATATATTTT
size: NA; D: NA; V: TRBV30; J: TRBJ1-1; CDR3: CAWSRPPAFF; DNA: TGTGCCTGGAGCCGACCTCCAGCTTTCTTT
size: NA; D: NA; V: TRBV15; J: TRBJ1-2; CDR3: CATSREPLGSSGNYGYTF; DNA: TGTGCCACCAGCAGAGAACCCCTGGGCTCCTCGGGCAACTATGGCTACACCTTC
size: NA; D: TRBD1; V: TRBV10-3; J: TRBJ2-1; CDR3: CAISDSTGSNEQFF; DNA: TGTGCCATCAGTGACTCGACAGGGAGTAATGAGCAGTTCTTC
size: NA; D: TRBD1; V: TRBV7-9; J: TRBJ1-6; CDR3: CASSRDRDNSPLHF; DNA: TGTGCCAGCAGTCGCGACAGGGATAATTCACCCCTCCACTTT
size: NA; D: NA; V: TRBV5-4; J: TRBJ2-1; CDR3: CASRTPGQEQFF; DNA: TGTGCCAGCCGCACGCCGGGACAAGAGCAGTTCTTC
size: NA; D: NA; V: TRBV6-6; J: TRBJ1-1; CDR3: CASSKRGGALDTEAFF; DNA: TGTGCCAGCAGTAAAAGAGGAGGGGCTTTGGACACTGAAGCTTTCTTT
size: few; D: NA; V: TRBV4-2; J: TRBJ1-5; CDR3: CASSQGFSSNQPQHF; DNA: TGTGCCAGCAGCCAAGGGTTTTCGAGCAATCAGCCCCAGCATTTT
size: NA; D: TRBD2; V: TRBV7-3; J: TRBJ2-1; CDR3: CASSLTGLGSNEQFF; DNA: TGTGCCAGCAGCTTAACGGGACTAGGATCCAATGAGCAGTTCTTC
size: NA; D: NA; V: TRBV9; J: TRBJ2-5; CDR3: CASNLGSRADEETQYF; DNA: TGTGCCAGCAACCTGGGGAGCCGGGCGGATGAAGAGACCCAGTACTTC
size: NA; D: TRBD2; V: TRBV5-4; J: TRBJ2-5; CDR3: CASSSSGRASSRLETQYF; DNA: TGTGCCAGCAGCTCGAGCGGGAGGGCCTCTTCCCGTTTGGAGACCCAGTACTTC
size: NA; D: NA; V: TRBV4-3; J: TRBJ2-7; CDR3: CASSQIEGGFSYEQYF; DNA: TGCGCCAGCAGCCAAATAGAGGGTGGTTTTTCCTACGAGCAGTACTTC
size: NA; D: TRBD2; V: TRBV7-2; J: TRBJ2-1; CDR3: CASSGRWLTSGSSYNEQFF; DNA: TGTGCCAGCAGTGGACGTTGGCTGACTAGCGGGAGTTCCTACAATGAGCAGTTCTTC
size: NA; D: NA; V: TRBV11-2; J: TRBJ2-5; CDR3: CASSSSATQYF; DNA: TGTGCCAGCAGCTCCAGCGCGACCCAGTACTTC
size: NA; D: TRBD1; V: TRBV10-3; J: TRBJ2-7; CDR3: CAISEGQGATYEQYF; DNA: TGTGCCATCAGTGAGGGACAGGGGGCGACTTACGAGCAGTACTTC